These 27 T cell receptor beta chains were all obtained from the same sample, sequenced in a study of molecular identifiers for immune sequencing clone quantification. TCRdb reanalysed the PCR reads using MiXCR and keeps one entry per CDR3 protein. The sample contains about 630,000 distinct CDR3 sequences, roughly 23% of which appear only once. The sequencing sample was made of naive CD8+ T cells from blood, with Jurkat cell RNA spiked in. Subset: FACS-sorted CD8+CD4-CCR7+CD45RA+ naive T cells. The receptors shown here come from a human donor in good health. Some libraries in this study had Jurkat cell RNA spiked in.

V is TRBV2 and J is TRBJ1-4; D call uncertain. Trimming removed 7 bases from V and 0 bases from J, with 9 bases in between. The CDR3 is made up of 14 amino acids. Germline-derived CDR1 and CDR2 are SNHLY and FYNNEI. CDR3 nucleotide sequence: TGTGCCAGCAAAGAGGGTGCAACTAATGAAAAACTGTTTTTT. It codes for CASKEGATNEKLFF.

This clonotype came up a few times. The rearrangement links TRBV27 to TRBJ1-5; no clear D gene. CDR3 size: 16 residues. V was clipped by 2 bases and J by 5 bases, with 16 bases between them. Germline CDR1 MNHEY, CDR2 SMNVEV (reference sequence). CDR3 region: CASSLTAEGRYQPQHF. The CDR3 bases are TGTGCCAGCAGTTTAACCGCAGAGGGAAGATATCAGCCCCAGCATTTT.

V usage is TRBV2 and J usage is TRBJ1-1; weak D call: TRBD1 (6 bases). Germline loops: CDR1 SNHLY, CDR2 FYNNEI. Trimming removed 4 bases from V and 0 bases from J, with 9 bases in between. CDR3 length: 14 residues. The CDR3 loop reads CASSGDMVNTEAFF. CDR3 nucleotides: TGTGCCAGCAGTGGGGACATGGTGAACACTGAAGCTTTCTTT.

This clonotype was seen repeatedly, ten times or more. The chain combines TRBV27 with TRBJ2-6; TRBD1 matches at 9 bases. J lost 0 bases, V lost 5 bases, and 2 bases had no gene match. The germline gives CDR1 MNHEY, CDR2 SMNVEV (reference sequence). This CDR3 has 16 amino acids. CDR3 DNA: TGTGCCAGCAGTGTGACAGGGGGCTCTGGGGCCAACGTCCTGACTTTC. Amino acid sequence: CASSVTGGSGANVLTF.

At least ten counts were recorded for this clonotype. The chain combines TRBV4-1 with TRBJ2-5; TRBD2 is a possible D gene (5 bases). From germline, CDR1 is MGHRA and CDR2 YSYEKL. CDR3 size: 17 residues. Trimming stripped 6 bases from V and 1 base from J, with 21 bases between. This chain's CDR3 is CASRYLPDYPPQETQYF. CDR3 DNA sequence: TGCGCCAGCAGATACCTCCCCGACTACCCACCCCAAGAGACCCAGTACTTC.

On this clonotype: The conserved final phenylalanine or tryptophan is absent from the CDR3, which likely points to a read error. V usage is TRBV12-3 or TRBV12-4 and J usage is TRBJ2-2; weak D call: TRBD2 (7 bases). The CDR3 runs 10 residues. Here the CDR3 reads CAIKGGGLFS. As DNA, the CDR3 is TGTGCCATCAAGGGAGGGGGGCTGTTTTCT.

This clonotype came up once. The junction departs from the called germline gene at one end, perhaps through a read error. The rearrangement links TRBV28 to TRBJ1-3; D is perhaps TRBD1 (5 bases). This CDR3 comprises 16 residues. The V gene's germline CDR1 is MDHEN and CDR2 SYDVKM. The DNA of the CDR3 is TGTGCCAGCGGATATGAGGGGCCAAGCTCTGGAAACACCACATATTTT. Amino acids: CASGYEGPSSGNTTYF. The full variable domain, in which reference TRBV28 and TRBJ1-3 provide the parts outside the CDR3, is DVKVTQSSRYLVKRTGEKVFLECVQDMDHENMFWYRQDPGLGLRLIYFSYDVKMKEKGDIPEGYSVSREKKERFSLILESASTNQTSMYLCASGYEGPSSGNTTYFGEGSWLTVV.

This clonotype was seen just once. This sequence may be a read error, since a much larger clone differs from it by one base. This chain uses TRBV27 with TRBJ2-3, with D uncertain. Germline lookup yields CDR1 MNHEY and CDR2 SMNVEV (reference sequence). This CDR3 contains 14 residues. V lost 2 bases, J lost 5 bases, and 11 bases lay in between. The CDR3 DNA reads as TGTGCCAGCAGTTTAGTAGACCCCATAGATACGCAGTATTTT. It encodes CASSLVDPIDTQYF.

This clonotype has ten or more counts. This chain links TRBV7-9 with TRBJ1-1; TRBD1 is a possible D gene (5 bases). Germline lookup yields CDR1 SEHNR and CDR2 FQNEAQ (reference sequence). Trimming pared 5 bases from V and 6 bases from J, leaving 13 bases between. This CDR3 contains 13 residues. The CDR3 nucleotides are TGTGCCAGCAGCCCCCCTGGGGGGTCTGAAGCTTTCTTT. This translates into CASSPPGGSEAFF. The full variable domain, in which reference TRBV7-9 and TRBJ1-1 provide the parts outside the CDR3, is DTGVSQNPRHKITKRGQNVTFRCDPISEHNRLYWYRQTLGQGPEFLTYFQNEAQLEKSRLLSDRFSAERPKGSFSTLEIQRTEQGDSAMYLCASSPPGGSEAFFGQGTRLTVV.

In regard to this clonotype: This sequence may be a read error, since a much larger clone differs from it by one base. This chain connects TRBV4-1 to TRBJ2-1, with D unclear. This CDR3 is 12 amino acids long. V shed 4 bases and J shed 12 bases, with 13 bases lying between them. CDR1 MGHRA and CDR2 YSYEKL come from the germline V gene. CDR3 nucleotide sequence: TGCGCCAGCAGCCGAGATGGGATGGGGCAGTTCTTC. It codes for CASSRDGMGQFF.

The chain is built from TRBV24-1 and TRBJ2-1; D is undetermined. In germline, CDR1 is KGHDR, CDR2 SFDVKD. This CDR3 region has 16 residues. V was trimmed by 5 bases and J by 6 bases, leaving 19 bases between them. This chain's CDR3 is CATSGPTGEVSNEQFF. CDR3 in DNA: TGTGCCACCAGTGGGCCGACCGGCGAGGTGAGCAATGAGCAGTTCTTC.

This clonotype was counted ten times or more. A much larger clone differs by one base, so this may be a read error. The CDR3 reads CASSPETGDYEQYF. CDR3 bases: TGCGCCAGCAGCCCCGAGACAGGGGACTACGAGCAGTACTTC. The rearrangement uses TRBV4-3 and TRBJ2-7; TRBD1 agrees at 8 bases. Germline V gives CDR1 LGHNA, CDR2 YSLEER. CDR3 length equals 14 residues. The ends lost 4 bases at V and 3 bases at J; junction bases unmatched: 5.

This clonotype has more than one count but fewer than ten. The V call is TRBV20-1, the J call TRBJ1-5; D gene uncertain. With 0 bases removed from V and 1 base from J, the gap between germline ends came to 7 bases. The CDR3 extends over 14 amino acids. Germline V gives CDR1 DFQATT, CDR2 SNEGSKA (reference sequence). CDR3: CSAREEASNQPQHF. CDR3 nucleotide sequence: TGCAGTGCTAGAGAAGAGGCCAGCAATCAGCCCCAGCATTTT.

As to this clonotype: The conserved phenylalanine or tryptophan normally closing the CDR3 is absent here, so this likely arose from a read error. V gene TRBV28 combines with J gene TRBJ2-2; TRBD1 aligns across 11 bases. CDR1 is MDHEN, CDR2 SYDVKM, per germline. This CDR3 spans 20 amino acids. Unmatched junction bases numbered 18, after V lost 5 bases and J lost 4 bases. The CDR3 DNA sequence: TGTGCCAGCAGTAATAGCGGGACAGGGGGTCAAGCGGAGCCCACCGGGGAGCTGTTTTCT. It specifies CASSNSGTGGQAEPTGELFS.

J is TRBJ2-3 and V is TRBV20-1; D is unclear. V lost 1 base and J lost 4, with 15 bases in between. The germline V gene has CDR1 DFQATT and CDR2 SNEGSKA (reference sequence). CDR3 length: 15 residues. The CDR3 nucleotides are TGCAGTGCTAGAGGACATCCCCCCCTGCCAGATACGCAGTATTTT. Its protein is CSARGHPPLPDTQYF.

To note about this clonotype: The CDR3 does not close with the conserved phenylalanine or tryptophan, likely indicating a read error. CDR3 sequence (DNA): TGTGCCAGTAGTTGGACAGGGGGAGTCTATGGCTACACCATC. This encodes CASSWTGGVYGYTI. This chain joins TRBV19 and TRBJ1-2; TRBD1 matches 10 bases. The CDR3 extends over 14 amino acids. The germline CDR1 and CDR2 sequences are LNHDA and SQIVND (reference sequence). Trimming at V came to 5 bases and at J to 4 bases, leaving 4 bases not matched to a gene.

With respect to this clonotype: Since no conserved phenylalanine or tryptophan closes the CDR3, a read error is the likely cause. This chain connects TRBV6-6 to TRBJ2-3, with D perhaps TRBD2 (6 bases). Trimming left V 2 bases short and J 2 bases short, with 17 bases between. CDR3 length: 17 residues. CDR1 MNHNY and CDR2 SVGAGI come from the germline V gene (reference sequence). Here the CDR3 DNA reads TGTGCCAGCAGTTACACTTTAGCGGCTACATACACAGATACGCAGTATTAT. The encoded protein is CASSYTLAATYTDTQYY.

This clonotype was picked up a small number of times. This chain links TRBV4-3 with TRBJ2-3, with 10 bases lining up with TRBD1. This CDR3 spans 17 amino acids. Trimming took 3 bases from V and 0 from J; bases not matched to a gene: 6. In germline, CDR1 is LGHNA, CDR2 YSLEER. CDR3 nucleotide sequence: TGCGCCAGCAGCCAGCTGCGACAGGGGGCGAGCACAGATACGCAGTATTTT. Amino acid sequence: CASSQLRQGASTDTQYF.

In its sample, this clonotype was seen a few times. V gene TRBV7-9 combines with J gene TRBJ2-2, with 8 bases identical to TRBD1. Germline CDR1 reads SEHNR; CDR2 reads FQNEAQ (reference sequence). The CDR3 is 16 amino acids. V lost 4 bases, J lost 5 bases, and 9 bases stayed unmatched. As DNA, the CDR3 is TGTGCCAGCAGCTCCGCCGGCCGGACAGGGACCGGGGAGCTGTTTTTT. Its protein product is CASSSAGRTGTGELFF.

About this clonotype itself: A clone one base away is much larger, so this may be a read error. This chain connects TRBV7-8 to TRBJ2-3; the match to TRBD2 covers 7 bases. The germline V gene encodes CDR1 SGHVS and CDR2 FQNEAQ. The CDR3 has 13 amino acids. V lost 8 bases, J lost 3 bases, and 5 bases stayed unmatched. Written as DNA, the CDR3 is TGTGCCAGCGGCCGGGGACTAACAGATACGCAGTATTTT. Translating it yields CASGRGLTDTQYF.

This clonotype was detected only a few times. This chain uses TRBV24-1 with TRBJ2-7, with D unresolved. The CDR3 loop spans 14 amino acids. V was trimmed by 4 bases and J by 2 bases, leaving 11 bases between them. CDR1 KGHDR and CDR2 SFDVKD come from the germline V gene. CDR3 bases: TGTGCCACCAGTGACTGTGACGGAACCTACGAGCAGTACTTC. This translates into CATSDCDGTYEQYF.

On this clonotype itself: Since a much larger clone is just one base distant, this may be a read error. This chain links TRBV4-3 with TRBJ1-1; 10 positions match TRBD1. This CDR3 contains 16 residues. Germline V gene sequence: CDR1 LGHNA, CDR2 YSLEER. CDR3 nucleotides: TGCGCCGGCAGCCAAGACAGGGGGCGGCTGAACACTGAAGCTTTCTTT. Translation: CAGSQDRGRLNTEAFF.

V is TRBV9 and J is TRBJ2-7, with 7 bases lining up with TRBD1. The V gene's germline CDR1 is SGDLS and CDR2 YYNGEE. Unmatched junction bases numbered 12, after V lost 3 bases and J lost 6 bases. The length of the CDR3 is 15 residues. The chain's CDR3 is CASSDRQGLSGEQYF. The CDR3, as DNA: TGTGCCAGCAGCGACCGACAGGGCTTATCGGGCGAGCAGTACTTC. The full variable domain, with the rest looked up from reference TRBV9 and TRBJ2-7, is DSGVTQTPKHLITATGQRVTLRCSPRSGDLSVYWYQQSLDQGLQFLIQYYNGEERAKGNILERFSAQQFPDLHSELNLSSLELGDSALYFCASSDRQGLSGEQYFGPGTRLTVT.

Details on this clonotype: A much larger clone differs from this one at a single base, so this may be a read error. V and J are TRBV7-9 and TRBJ2-1; TRBD2 matches at 8 bases. This CDR3 contains 16 residues. Germline assignment: CDR1 SEHNR and CDR2 FQNEAQ (reference sequence). The CDR3 spells CASSPRPGLGYNEQLF. CDR3 bases: TGTGCCAGCAGCCCGCGCCCGGGACTAGGATACAATGAGCAGCTCTTC.

This clonotype was detected ten times or more. The rearrangement joins TRBV28 to TRBJ1-1; unclear D gene. Germline CDR1 reads MDHEN; CDR2 reads SYDVKM. The CDR3 runs to 13 residues. Trimming took off 2 bases at V and 11 bases at J, with 15 bases between the two ends. The CDR3 reads CASSLRGQIEAFF. CDR3 DNA: TGTGCCAGCAGTTTACGAGGGCAGATCGAGGCTTTCTTT.

Of note for this clonotype: A much more abundant neighbour one base away suggests this may be a read error. V is TRBV28 and J is TRBJ2-5, with TRBD1 matching over 7 bases. The V gene end was trimmed by 8 bases and the J gene end by 4 bases; junction bases not matched to a gene: 13. There are 15 residues in the CDR3. Germline assignment: CDR1 MDHEN and CDR2 SYDVKM. Here the CDR3 DNA reads TGTGCCAGCGGACACAACTACAGGGGTTCAGAGACCCAGTACTTC. Translated: CASGHNYRGSETQYF.

In regard to this clonotype: At one end the junction does not follow the germline gene, possibly because of a read error. The chain employs TRBV6-2 or TRBV6-3 and TRBJ1-1, with D perhaps TRBD1 (6 bases). CDR1 is MNHEY and CDR2 is SVGEGT in the germline V gene. The CDR3 is 15 amino acids. CDR3 sequence reads: CTSSWVGQQNTEAFF. Here the CDR3 DNA reads TGTACCAGCAGCTGGGTAGGACAGCAGAACACTGAAGCTTTCTTT.